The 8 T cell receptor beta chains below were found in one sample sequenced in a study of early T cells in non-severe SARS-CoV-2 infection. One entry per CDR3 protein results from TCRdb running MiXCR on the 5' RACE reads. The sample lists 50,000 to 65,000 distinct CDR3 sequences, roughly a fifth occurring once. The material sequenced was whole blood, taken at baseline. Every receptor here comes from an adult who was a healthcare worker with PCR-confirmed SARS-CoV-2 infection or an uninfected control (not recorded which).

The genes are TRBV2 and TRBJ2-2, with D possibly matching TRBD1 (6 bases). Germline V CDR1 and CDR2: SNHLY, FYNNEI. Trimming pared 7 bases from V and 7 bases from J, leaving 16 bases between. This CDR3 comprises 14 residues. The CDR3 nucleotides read TGTGCCAGCAAGAGGGGACAATTCAGCGGGGAGCTGTTTTTT. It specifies CASKRGQFSGELFF.

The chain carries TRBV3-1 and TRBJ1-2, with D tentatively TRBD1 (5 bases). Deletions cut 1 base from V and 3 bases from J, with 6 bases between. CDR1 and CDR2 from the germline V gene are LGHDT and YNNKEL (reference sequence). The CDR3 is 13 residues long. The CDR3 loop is CASSQVGDYGYTF. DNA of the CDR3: TGTGCCAGCAGCCAAGTGGGGGACTATGGCTACACCTTC.

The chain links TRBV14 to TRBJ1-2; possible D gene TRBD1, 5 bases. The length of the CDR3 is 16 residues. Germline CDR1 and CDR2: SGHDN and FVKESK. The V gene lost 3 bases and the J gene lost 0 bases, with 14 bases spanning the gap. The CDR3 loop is CASSHVRDSANYGYTF. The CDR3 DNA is TGTGCCAGCAGCCATGTCAGGGACTCAGCTAACTATGGCTACACCTTC.

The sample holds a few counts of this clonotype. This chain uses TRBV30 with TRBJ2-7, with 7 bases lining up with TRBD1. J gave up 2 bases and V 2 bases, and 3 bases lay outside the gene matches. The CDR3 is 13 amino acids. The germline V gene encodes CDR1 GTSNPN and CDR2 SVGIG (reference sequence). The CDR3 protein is CAWSTGETYEQYF. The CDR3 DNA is TGTGCCTGGAGTACAGGGGAAACCTACGAGCAGTACTTC.

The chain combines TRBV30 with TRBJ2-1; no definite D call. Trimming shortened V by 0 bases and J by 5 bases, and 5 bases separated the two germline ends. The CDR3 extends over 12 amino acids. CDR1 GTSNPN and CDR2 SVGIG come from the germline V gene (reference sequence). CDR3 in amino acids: CAWSVPDNEQFF. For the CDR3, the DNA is TGTGCCTGGAGTGTACCCGACAATGAGCAGTTCTTC.

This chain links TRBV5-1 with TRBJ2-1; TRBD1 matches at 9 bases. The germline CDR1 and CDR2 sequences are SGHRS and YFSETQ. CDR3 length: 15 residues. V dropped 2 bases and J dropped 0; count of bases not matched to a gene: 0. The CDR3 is CASSLQGASYNEQFF. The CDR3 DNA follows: TGCGCCAGCAGCTTACAGGGGGCCTCCTACAATGAGCAGTTCTTC.

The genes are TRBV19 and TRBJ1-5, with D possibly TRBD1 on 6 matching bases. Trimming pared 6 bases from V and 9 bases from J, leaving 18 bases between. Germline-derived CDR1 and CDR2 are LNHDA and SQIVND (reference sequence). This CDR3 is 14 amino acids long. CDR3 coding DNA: TGTGCCAGTAGCCCCGGGCCCCAACAGGGGCCCCAGCATTTT. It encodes CASSPGPQQGPQHF.

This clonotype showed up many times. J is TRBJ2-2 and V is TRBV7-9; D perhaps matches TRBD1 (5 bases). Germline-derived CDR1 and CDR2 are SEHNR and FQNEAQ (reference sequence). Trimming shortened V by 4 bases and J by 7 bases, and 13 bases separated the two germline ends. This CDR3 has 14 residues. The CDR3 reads CASSSQGSVGELFF. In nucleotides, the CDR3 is TGTGCCAGCAGCTCCCAGGGCTCCGTCGGGGAGCTGTTTTTT.